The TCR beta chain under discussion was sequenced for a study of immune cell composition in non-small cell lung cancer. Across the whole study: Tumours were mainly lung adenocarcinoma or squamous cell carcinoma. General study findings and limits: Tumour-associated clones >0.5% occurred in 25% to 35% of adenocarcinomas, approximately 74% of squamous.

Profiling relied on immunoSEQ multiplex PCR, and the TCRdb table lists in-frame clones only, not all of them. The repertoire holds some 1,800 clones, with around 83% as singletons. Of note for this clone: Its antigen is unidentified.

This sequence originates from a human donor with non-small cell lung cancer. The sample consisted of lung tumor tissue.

As DNA, the CDR3 is TGTGCCAGCAGGGGGACAGGGGGGGACACCGGGGAGCTGTTTTTT. The encoded protein is CASRGTGGDTGELFF. The chain couples TRBV2 to TRBJ2-2; TRBD1 matches 11 bases. J lost 3 bases, V lost 6 bases, and 3 bases had no gene match. CDR3 length equals 15 residues. CDR1 is SNHLY and CDR2 is FYNNEI in the germline V gene.